These 22 T cell receptor beta chains share one sample of origin, sequenced in a study of T cells of healthy individuals. TCRdb analysed the 5' RACE reads with MiXCR anew, one entry per CDR3 protein. The sample holds tens of thousands of distinct CDR3 sequences, roughly 16% seen once. The receptor set was obtained from a human donor in good health.

This clonotype was seen a few times. V is TRBV2 and J is TRBJ1-1; weak D call: TRBD1 (6 bases). Germline V CDR1 and CDR2: SNHLY, FYNNEI. The CDR3 is 16 amino acids. The V end lost 7 bases, the J end lost 3 bases, and 21 bases lay between the germline ends. CDR3 loop: CASKYGRGAGDTEAFF. CDR3 DNA sequence: TGTGCCAGCAAGTATGGTAGGGGGGCTGGAGACACTGAAGCTTTCTTT. The whole variable domain, remainder taken from reference TRBV2 and TRBJ1-1, is EPEVTQTPSHQVTQMGQEVILRCVPISNHLYFYWYRQILGQKVEFLVSFYNNEISEKSEIFDDQFSVERPDGSNFTLKIRSTKLEDSAMYFCASKYGRGAGDTEAFFGQGTRLTVV.

This clonotype has just a few counts. The chain uses TRBV28 and TRBJ2-7; D could derive from TRBD1 or TRBD2 (5 bases each). The CDR3 is made up of 16 amino acids. The ends were cut back, 7 bases at V and 3 bases at J, with 22 bases in the middle. Germline-derived CDR1 and CDR2 are MDHEN and SYDVKM. In nucleotides, the CDR3 is TGTGCCAGCACCTTACCGCAGGGACCCCCCGGCTACGAGCAGTACTTC. This gives the protein CASTLPQGPPGYEQYF.

The rearrangement joins TRBV4-1 to TRBJ1-5; possibly TRBD1 for D (6 bases). The germline V and J ends were trimmed by 3 bases and 7 bases, with 10 bases remaining between them. CDR3 size: 13 residues. Germline CDR1 MGHRA, CDR2 YSYEKL. The CDR3 spells CASSHDQGQPQHF. The CDR3 region has the DNA TGCGCCAGCAGCCATGACCAGGGGCAGCCCCAGCATTTT.

This sequence joins TRBV4-1 and TRBJ1-1; D is unclear. CDR1 is MGHRA, CDR2 YSYEKL, per germline. V shed 2 bases and J shed 2 bases, with 12 bases lying between them. The CDR3 consists of 15 residues. The CDR3 DNA follows: TGCGCCAGCAGCCAATCGCGCGTCGCCAACACTGAAGCTTTCTTT. Residues: CASSQSRVANTEAFF.

The genes are TRBV6-6 and TRBJ2-5, with a weak D call TRBD2 (6 bases). Germline V CDR1 and CDR2: MNHNY, SVGAGI (reference sequence). V was cut by 7 bases and J by 5 bases, with 20 bases left in between. This CDR3 is 15 amino acids long. CDR3 loop: CASISASGSPETQYF. In DNA form, the CDR3 reads TGTGCCAGCATTTCTGCTTCCGGGAGTCCCGAGACCCAGTACTTC.

There are many counts of this clonotype. The chain recombines TRBV27 with TRBJ1-6; D is uncertain. Germline CDR1 and CDR2: MNHEY and SMNVEV (reference sequence). The V end lost 3 bases, the J end lost 9 bases, and 12 bases lay between the germline ends. The CDR3 contains 14 residues. The CDR3 region has the DNA TGTGCCAGCAGTTTGGGCGGGTCCGGTTCACCCCTCCACTTT. This codes for CASSLGGSGSPLHF.

Comments on this clonotype: This may be a read error: a much more frequent sequence differs by one nucleotide. CDR3 coding DNA: TGCGCCAGCAGCCAAGCACTGTGGGATGGCTACACCTTC. Translated: CASSQALWDGYTF. This chain uses TRBV4-1 with TRBJ1-2; D is unclear. Germline CDR1 is MGHRA and CDR2 is YSYEKL. CDR3 length: 13 residues. Trimming pared 1 base from V and 6 bases from J, leaving 9 bases between.

The rearrangement uses TRBV7-9 and TRBJ2-3; TRBD2 agrees at 8 bases. This CDR3 has 15 amino acids. Germline lookup yields CDR1 SEHNR and CDR2 FQNEAQ (reference sequence). The V segment lost 5 bases and the J segment 4 bases; nucleotides outside the gene matches: 8. The CDR3 is CASSQQAGVADTQYF. CDR3 nucleotide sequence: TGTGCCAGCAGCCAACAAGCGGGGGTGGCAGATACGCAGTATTTT.

This clonotype was counted many times. The V and J genes are TRBV20-1 and TRBJ2-7; 10 bases agree with TRBD1. The CDR3 has 16 residues. The V gene's germline CDR1 is DFQATT and CDR2 SNEGSKA (reference sequence). The V gene end was trimmed by 2 bases and the J gene end by 2 bases; junction bases not matched to a gene: 9. The CDR3 loop reads CSARSLEGQGTYEQYF. CDR3 DNA: TGCAGTGCTAGATCCCTCGAGGGACAGGGGACCTACGAGCAGTACTTC.

There are a few counts of this clonotype. The V and J genes are TRBV7-9 and TRBJ2-5; 10 nucleotides agree with TRBD1. Germline values: CDR1 SEHNR, CDR2 FQNEAQ (reference sequence). There are 16 residues in the CDR3. V was clipped by 1 base and J by 2 bases; unmatched bases: 4. This CDR3 is CASSLERDRGQETQYF. The CDR3 DNA reads TGTGCCAGCAGCTTAGAGAGGGACAGGGGACAAGAGACCCAGTACTTC.

This clonotype has a count of ten or more. This chain joins TRBV29-1 and TRBJ1-2; a weak D match, TRBD1 (5 bases). Between the trimmed V and J ends, which lost 3 bases and 8 bases, there was a span of 10 bases. The CDR3 has 11 residues. Germline V gives CDR1 SQVTM, CDR2 ANQGSEA. The CDR3 nucleotides are TGCAGCGTTGACCCAGGGAGGGGCTACACCTTC. This gives the protein CSVDPGRGYTF. The full variable domain, its missing parts supplied by reference TRBV29-1 and TRBJ1-2, is SAVISQKPSRDICQRGTSLTIQCQVDSQVTMMFWYRQQPGQSLTLIATANQGSEATYESGFVIDKFPISRPNLTFSTLTVSNMSPEDSSIYLCSVDPGRGYTFGSGTRLTVV.

The chain carries TRBV3-1 and TRBJ2-1; TRBD1 agrees at 8 bases. V trimming: 3 bases; J trimming: 7 bases; junction bases outside the gene matches: 8. The length of the CDR3 is 15 residues. Germline V gene data show CDR1 as LGHDT and CDR2 as YNNKEL (reference sequence). CDR3 coding DNA: TGTGCCAGCAGCCAGGCCTGGACAGGGTCGAATGAGCAGTTCTTC. Encoded protein: CASSQAWTGSNEQFF.

This clonotype was found a few times. The chain has TRBV25-1 and TRBJ1-1; D is undetermined. CDR1 is MGHDK and CDR2 is SYGVNS in the germline V gene. The CDR3 loop spans 15 amino acids. Trimming shortened V by 5 bases and J by 4 bases, and 17 bases separated the two germline ends. The CDR3: CASSQRSGGITEAFF. In nucleotides, the CDR3 is TGTGCCAGCAGTCAGCGTTCGGGCGGCATCACTGAAGCTTTCTTT.

This clonotype was observed many times. The V call is TRBV19, the J call TRBJ1-1, with no clear D. Per the germline V gene, CDR1 is LNHDA and CDR2 is SQIVND (reference sequence). Between the trimmed V and J ends, which lost 8 bases and 6 bases, there was a span of 19 bases. CDR3 length equals 14 residues. The CDR3 is CASCRRSKTSEAFF. The CDR3 DNA sequence: TGTGCCAGTTGTAGACGGAGTAAAACATCTGAAGCTTTCTTT.

This clonotype was seen a few times. The CDR3 region is CASIPLRSGGNEQFF. The CDR3 DNA follows: TGCGCCAGCATCCCCCTAAGGAGTGGTGGCAATGAGCAGTTCTTC. The chain has TRBV10-1 and TRBJ2-1; D is unresolved. Germline V gene lookup returns CDR1 WNHNN and CDR2 SYGVQD (reference sequence). V dropped 7 bases and J dropped 6 bases, with 19 bases sitting between them. CDR3 size: 15 residues.

Points on this clonotype: At one end the junction does not follow the germline gene, possibly because of a read error. The CDR3 region is CASSLMPYIHYF. CDR3 nucleotide sequence: TGTGCCAGCAGTTTAATGCCCTACATTCATTACTTC. The rearrangement joins TRBV28 to TRBJ2-4; no clear D. The CDR3 extends over 12 amino acids. Per the germline V gene, CDR1 is MDHEN and CDR2 is SYDVKM.

V is TRBV4-1 and J is TRBJ2-7; D possibly corresponds to TRBD2 (6 bases). The CDR3 contains 14 residues. The germline V gene has CDR1 MGHRA and CDR2 YSYEKL. With 5 bases removed from V and 2 bases from J, the gap between germline ends came to 13 bases. Written as DNA, the CDR3 is TGCGCCAGCAGCGAGCTTAGCGGCGCCTACGAGCAGTACTTC. Amino acids: CASSELSGAYEQYF.

Details on this clonotype: A single base separates this from a much larger clone, so it may be a read error. The chain carries TRBV12-3 or TRBV12-4 and TRBJ2-7; unclear D gene. The CDR3 loop spans 13 amino acids. Trimming removed 7 bases from V and 4 bases from J, with 14 bases in between. As DNA, the CDR3 is TGTGCCAGCAATTCCGACAAGGCGTACGAGCAGTACTTC. Protein product: CASNSDKAYEQYF.

This clonotype was counted at least ten times. The chain combines TRBV7-6 with TRBJ2-7, with D perhaps TRBD2 (5 bases). The V gene's germline CDR1 is SGHVS and CDR2 FNYEAQ. CDR3 length: 15 amino acids. Trimming pared 4 bases from V and 3 bases from J, leaving 16 bases between. In DNA form, the CDR3 reads TGTGCCAGCAGCTCCCAAGAGGGAAGGGACTACGAGCAGTACTTC. It is translated as CASSSQEGRDYEQYF.

This chain connects TRBV6-5 to TRBJ2-5, with a tentative D call TRBD2 (5 bases). Looked up from germline, CDR1 is MNHEY and CDR2 is SVGAGI. The ends were cut back, 10 bases at V and 5 bases at J, with 20 bases in the middle. This CDR3 has 14 residues. The CDR3 bases are TGTGCCACCCGTCGGCTGACGGAGCGGGAGACCCAGTACTTC. This codes for CATRRLTERETQYF.

This clonotype was seen repeatedly, ten times or more. The gene calls are TRBV7-3 and TRBJ2-5; D gene uncertain. Per germline, CDR1 SGHTA and CDR2 FQGTGA. The ends were cut back, 1 base at V and 2 bases at J, with 8 bases in the middle. The CDR3 sequence is 14 residues long. CDR3 nucleotides: TGTGCCAGCAGCTTAAGCGCAGGACAAGAGACCCAGTACTTC. This encodes CASSLSAGQETQYF.

This clonotype appeared a few times. V usage is TRBV7-9 and J usage is TRBJ1-2; D not resolved. This CDR3 is built from 11 residues. CDR1 and CDR2 from the germline V gene are SEHNR and FQNEAQ (reference sequence). V was pared by 1 base and J by 6 bases, with 3 bases between. In nucleotides, the CDR3 is TGTGCCAGCAGCTTAGGGGATGGCTACACCTTC. Amino acid sequence: CASSLGDGYTF.